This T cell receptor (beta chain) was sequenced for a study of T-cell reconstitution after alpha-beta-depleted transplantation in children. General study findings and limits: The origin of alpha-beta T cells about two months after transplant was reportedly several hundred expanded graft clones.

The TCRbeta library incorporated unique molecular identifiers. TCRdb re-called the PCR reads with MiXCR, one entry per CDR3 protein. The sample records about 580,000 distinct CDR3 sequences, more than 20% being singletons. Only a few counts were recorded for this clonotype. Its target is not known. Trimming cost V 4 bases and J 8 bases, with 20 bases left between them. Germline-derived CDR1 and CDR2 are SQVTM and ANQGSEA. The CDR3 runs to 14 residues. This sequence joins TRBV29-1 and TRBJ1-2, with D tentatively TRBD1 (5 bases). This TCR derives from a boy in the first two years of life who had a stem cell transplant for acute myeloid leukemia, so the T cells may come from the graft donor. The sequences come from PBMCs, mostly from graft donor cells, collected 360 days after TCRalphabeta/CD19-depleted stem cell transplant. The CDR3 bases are TGCAGCGTTGGAAGACAGCTCACTCTTGGGGGCTACACCTTC. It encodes CSVGRQLTLGGYTF. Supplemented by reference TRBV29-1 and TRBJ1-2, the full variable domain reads SAVISQKPSRDICQRGTSLTIQCQVDSQVTMMFWYRQQPGQSLTLIATANQGSEATYESGFVIDKFPISRPNLTFSTLTVSNMSPEDSSIYLCSVGRQLTLGGYTFGSGTRLTVV.